This TCR beta chain was sequenced during a study of blood T cell repertoires in COVID-19. Study overall: The origin of the acute and convalescent COVID-19 samples was the United States, Italy and Spain.

Methods used by the authors: Reference gene primer amplification gave nucleated cell count estimates. The repertoire was sequenced with immunoSEQ multiplex PCR; TCRdb's copy has only in-frame clones and lacks some. V, J and clone size derive from that table, while D and trimming were established from the DNA sequence. Of some 120,000 clones in the sample, roughly nine tenths were seen once. Per the germline V gene, CDR1 is SEHNR and CDR2 is FQNEAQ (reference sequence). The CDR3 contains 14 residues. V lost 5 bases and J lost 0, with 9 bases in between. Sequencing was carried out using peripheral blood. The source of this sequence is a man aged 45 to 65 with active COVID-19. The genes are TRBV7-9 and TRBJ2-3, with D possibly matching TRBD2 (5 bases). The CDR3 DNA is TGTGCCAGCAGCAACGAGGGAAGCACAGATACGCAGTATTTT. Its protein is CASSNEGSTDTQYF.